These 5 T cell receptor beta chains share one sample of origin, sequenced in a study of shared clonotypes between healthy human individuals. Assay: immunoSEQ multiplex PCR; the TCRdb copy retains only in-frame clones and omits some. The sample shows some 1,600,000 clones, around 98% of them seen only once. The sample taken for sequencing was naive CD4+ T cells sorted from blood. Noted subset: CD45RA+ positively selected. Receptor source: a man aged 25-40 years in good health.

As DNA, the CDR3 is TGTGCCAGCAGCATCGGACCCGTCGGGCAGTACTTC. This codes for CASSIGPVGQYF. The chain uses TRBV7-9 and TRBJ2-7; D is undetermined. Trimming pared 5 bases from V and 9 bases from J, leaving 14 bases between. The germline CDR1 and CDR2 sequences are SEHNR and FQNEAQ (reference sequence). The CDR3 is 12 amino acids.

This clone showed up just once. The CDR3 DNA reads TGTGCCAGCAGCCCCAGGACAGGGGGTAACTACGAGCAGTACTTC. This encodes CASSPRTGGNYEQYF. The chain recombines TRBV7-8 with TRBJ2-7; 10 bases align to TRBD1. The trim removed 5 bases at V and 3 bases at J, leaving 7 bases unmatched. Germline CDR1 is SGHVS and CDR2 is FQNEAQ. CDR3 size: 15 residues.

The V gene is TRBV6-5, the J gene TRBJ2-7; D ambiguous. Trimming pared 8 bases from V and 7 bases from J, leaving 12 bases between. Germline values: CDR1 MNHEY, CDR2 SVGAGI. The CDR3 runs to 11 residues. CDR3 coding DNA: TGTGCCAGCCGGTCCCAGAAAGAGCAGTACTTC. Its translation: CASRSQKEQYF.

The J gene is TRBJ2-1, the V gene TRBV7-8; the D gene is possibly TRBD2 (5 bases). Germline V gene sequence: CDR1 SGHVS, CDR2 FQNEAQ. The germline V and J ends were trimmed by 2 bases and 5 bases, with 7 bases remaining between them. The CDR3 extends over 13 amino acids. The CDR3 region has the DNA TGTGCCAGCAGCTTATCTAGCAACAATGAGCAGTTCTTC. Protein: CASSLSSNNEQFF.

This chain joins TRBV7-2 and TRBJ2-7; 12 nucleotides line up with TRBD2. With 1 base clipped from V and 0 bases from J, the junction kept 4 bases outside the gene matches. Per the germline V gene, CDR1 is SGHTA and CDR2 is FQGNSA. This CDR3 contains 17 residues. The CDR3 loop is CASSLEASGRASYEQYF. The CDR3 DNA reads as TGTGCCAGCAGCTTAGAGGCTAGCGGGAGGGCCTCCTACGAGCAGTACTTC.